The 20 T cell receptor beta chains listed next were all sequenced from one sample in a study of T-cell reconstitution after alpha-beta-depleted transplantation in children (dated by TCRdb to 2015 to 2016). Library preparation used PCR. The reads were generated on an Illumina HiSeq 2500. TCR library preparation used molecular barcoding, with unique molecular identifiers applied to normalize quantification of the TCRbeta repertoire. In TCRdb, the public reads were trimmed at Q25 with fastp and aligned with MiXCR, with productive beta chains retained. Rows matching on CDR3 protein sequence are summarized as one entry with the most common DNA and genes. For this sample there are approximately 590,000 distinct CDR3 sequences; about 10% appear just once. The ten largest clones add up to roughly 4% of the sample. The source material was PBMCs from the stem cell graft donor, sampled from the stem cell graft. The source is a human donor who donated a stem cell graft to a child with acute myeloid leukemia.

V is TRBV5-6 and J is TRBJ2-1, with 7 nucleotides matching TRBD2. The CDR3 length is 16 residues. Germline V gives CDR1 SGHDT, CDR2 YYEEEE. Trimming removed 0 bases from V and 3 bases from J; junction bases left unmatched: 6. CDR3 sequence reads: CASSLGEGLGYNEQFF. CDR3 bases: TGTGCCAGCAGCTTGGGGGAGGGGCTCGGCTACAATGAGCAGTTCTTC.

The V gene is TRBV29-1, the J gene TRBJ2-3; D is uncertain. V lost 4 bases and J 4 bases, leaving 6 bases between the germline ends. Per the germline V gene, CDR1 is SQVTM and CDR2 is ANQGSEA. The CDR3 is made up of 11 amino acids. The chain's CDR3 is CSVVVPDTQYF. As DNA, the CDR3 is TGCAGCGTTGTAGTCCCAGATACGCAGTATTTT.

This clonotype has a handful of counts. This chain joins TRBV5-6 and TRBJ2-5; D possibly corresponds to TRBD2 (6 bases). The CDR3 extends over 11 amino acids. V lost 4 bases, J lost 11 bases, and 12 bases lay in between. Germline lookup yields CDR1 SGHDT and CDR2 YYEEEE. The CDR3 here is CASSGGARQYF. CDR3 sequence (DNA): TGTGCCAGCAGCGGAGGGGCCCGGCAGTACTTC.

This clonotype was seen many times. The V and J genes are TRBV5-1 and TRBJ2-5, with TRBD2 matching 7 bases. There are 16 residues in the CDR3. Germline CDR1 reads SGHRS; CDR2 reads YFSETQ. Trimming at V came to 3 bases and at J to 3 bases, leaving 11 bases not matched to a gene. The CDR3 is CASSWGPLGGKETQYF. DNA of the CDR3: TGCGCCAGCAGCTGGGGCCCGTTGGGGGGGAAAGAGACCCAGTACTTC.

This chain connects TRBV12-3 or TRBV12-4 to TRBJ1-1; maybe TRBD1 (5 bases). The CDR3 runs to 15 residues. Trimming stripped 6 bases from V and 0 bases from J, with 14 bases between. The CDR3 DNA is TGTGCCAGCAGAGGGACTCCGCCAATGAACACTGAAGCTTTCTTT. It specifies CASRGTPPMNTEAFF.

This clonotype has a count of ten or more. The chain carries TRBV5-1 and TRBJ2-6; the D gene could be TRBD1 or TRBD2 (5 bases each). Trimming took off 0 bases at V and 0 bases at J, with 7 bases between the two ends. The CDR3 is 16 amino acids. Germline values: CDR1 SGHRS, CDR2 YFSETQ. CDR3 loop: CASSLAGTSGANVLTF. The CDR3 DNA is TGCGCCAGCAGCTTGGCGGGGACCTCTGGGGCCAACGTCCTGACTTTC.

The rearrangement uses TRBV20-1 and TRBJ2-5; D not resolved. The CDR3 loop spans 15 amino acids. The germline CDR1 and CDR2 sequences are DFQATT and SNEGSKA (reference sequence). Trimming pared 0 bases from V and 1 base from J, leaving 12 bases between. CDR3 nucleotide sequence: TGCAGTGCTAGAGATAGGAGACAACCCCAAGAGACCCAGTACTTC. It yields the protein CSARDRRQPQETQYF.

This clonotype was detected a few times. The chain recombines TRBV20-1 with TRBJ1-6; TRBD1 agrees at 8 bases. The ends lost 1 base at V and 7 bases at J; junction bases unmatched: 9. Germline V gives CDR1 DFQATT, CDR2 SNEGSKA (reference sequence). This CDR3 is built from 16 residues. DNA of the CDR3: TGCAGTGCTAGAGGAGTGGGACAGGCGAGAAATTCACCCCTCCACTTT. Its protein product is CSARGVGQARNSPLHF.

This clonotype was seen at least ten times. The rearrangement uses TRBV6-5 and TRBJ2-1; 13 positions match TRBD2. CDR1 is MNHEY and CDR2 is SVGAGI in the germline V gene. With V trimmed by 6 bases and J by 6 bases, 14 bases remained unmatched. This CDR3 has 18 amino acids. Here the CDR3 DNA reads TGTGCCAGCAGCGGAACCCGGACTAGCGGGAGTAGGTCCAATGAGCAGTTCTTC. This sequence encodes CASSGTRTSGSRSNEQFF.

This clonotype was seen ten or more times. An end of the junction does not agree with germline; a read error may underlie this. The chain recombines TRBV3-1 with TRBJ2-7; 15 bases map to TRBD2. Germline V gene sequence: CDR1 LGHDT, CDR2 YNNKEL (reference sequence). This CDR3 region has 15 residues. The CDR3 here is CASSQGGTSGRPQDF. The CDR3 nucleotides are TGTGCCAGCAGCCAAGGGGGGACTAGCGGGAGGCCCCAGGACTTC.

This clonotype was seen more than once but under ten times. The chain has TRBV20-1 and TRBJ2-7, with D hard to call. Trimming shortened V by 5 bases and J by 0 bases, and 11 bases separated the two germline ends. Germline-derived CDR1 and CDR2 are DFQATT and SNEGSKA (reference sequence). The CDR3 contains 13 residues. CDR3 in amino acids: CSAGTYSSYEQYF. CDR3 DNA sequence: TGCAGTGCTGGAACGTACAGCTCCTACGAGCAGTACTTC.

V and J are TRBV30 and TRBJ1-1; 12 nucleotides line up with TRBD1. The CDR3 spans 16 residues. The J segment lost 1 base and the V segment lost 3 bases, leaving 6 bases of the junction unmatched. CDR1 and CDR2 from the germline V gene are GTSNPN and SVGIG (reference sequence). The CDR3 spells CAWRAVGQGANTEAFF. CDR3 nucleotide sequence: TGTGCCTGGAGGGCCGTGGGACAGGGGGCGAACACTGAAGCTTTCTTT.

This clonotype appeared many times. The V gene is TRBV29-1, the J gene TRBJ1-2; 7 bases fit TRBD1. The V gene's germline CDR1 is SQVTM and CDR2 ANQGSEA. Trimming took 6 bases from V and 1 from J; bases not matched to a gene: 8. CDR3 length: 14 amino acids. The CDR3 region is CSVPHRGRNYGYTF. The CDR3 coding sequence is TGCAGCGTCCCACACAGGGGCCGTAACTATGGCTACACCTTC.

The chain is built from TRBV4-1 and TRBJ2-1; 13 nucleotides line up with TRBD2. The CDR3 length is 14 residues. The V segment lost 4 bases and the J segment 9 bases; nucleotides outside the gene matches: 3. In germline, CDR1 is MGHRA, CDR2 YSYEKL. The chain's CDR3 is CASSRGLAGVEQFF. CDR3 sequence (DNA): TGCGCCAGCAGCCGTGGACTAGCGGGAGTTGAGCAGTTCTTC.

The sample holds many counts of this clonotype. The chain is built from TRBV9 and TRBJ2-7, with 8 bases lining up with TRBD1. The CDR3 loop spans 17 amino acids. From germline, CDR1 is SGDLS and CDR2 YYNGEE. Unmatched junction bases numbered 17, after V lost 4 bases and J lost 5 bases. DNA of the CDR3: TGTGCCAGCAGCTCAACGGCTGGGACAGGTCCGTCGGACGAGCAGTACTTC. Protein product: CASSSTAGTGPSDEQYF.

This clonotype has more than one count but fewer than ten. The DNA for the CDR3 is TGTGCCAGCAGCAGGAGGACTAGCGGGAGACTGTCTTCGGGGACCGGGGAGCTGTTTTTT. It specifies CASSRRTSGRLSSGTGELFF. The chain has TRBV7-3 and TRBJ2-2; TRBD2 matches at 13 bases. Trimming at V came to 5 bases and at J to 5 bases, leaving 17 bases not matched to a gene. The CDR3 runs to 20 residues. Germline lookup yields CDR1 SGHTA and CDR2 FQGTGA.

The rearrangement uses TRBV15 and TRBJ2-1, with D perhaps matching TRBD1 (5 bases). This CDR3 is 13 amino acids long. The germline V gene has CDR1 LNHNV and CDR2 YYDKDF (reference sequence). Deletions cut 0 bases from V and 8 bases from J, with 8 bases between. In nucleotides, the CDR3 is TGTGCCACCAGCAGAGAGTCCAGGGATGAGCAGTTCTTC. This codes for CATSRESRDEQFF.

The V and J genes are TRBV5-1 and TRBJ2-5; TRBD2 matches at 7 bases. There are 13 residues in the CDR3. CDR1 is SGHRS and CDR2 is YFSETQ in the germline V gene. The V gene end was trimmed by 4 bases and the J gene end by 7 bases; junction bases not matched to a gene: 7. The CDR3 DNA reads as TGCGCCAGCAGCCCCCTGGGGAGGGGGACCCAGTACTTC. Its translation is CASSPLGRGTQYF.

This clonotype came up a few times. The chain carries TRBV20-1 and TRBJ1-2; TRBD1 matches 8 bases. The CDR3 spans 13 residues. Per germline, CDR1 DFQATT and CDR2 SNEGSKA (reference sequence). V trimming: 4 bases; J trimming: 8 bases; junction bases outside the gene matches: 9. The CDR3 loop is CSATRQGPGGYTF. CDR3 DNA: TGCAGTGCTACGCGACAGGGGCCAGGCGGCTACACCTTC.

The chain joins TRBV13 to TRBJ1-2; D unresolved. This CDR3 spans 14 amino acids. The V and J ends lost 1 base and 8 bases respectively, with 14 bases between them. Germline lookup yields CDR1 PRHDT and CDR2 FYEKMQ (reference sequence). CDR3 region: CASSLDGSAMGYTF. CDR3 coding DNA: TGTGCCAGCAGCTTAGACGGGTCAGCTATGGGCTACACCTTC.